A selection of T cell receptor beta chains follows, all from one sample in a study of brain T cells in children with intractable seizures. The assay was immunoSEQ multiplex PCR, and TCRdb's table has in-frame clones only and misses some. The table shows about 320,000 clones, with more than 85% occurring only once. The source material was peripheral blood, sampled about 5 months after surgery. All receptors come from a boy under two years old with tuberous sclerosis and intractable seizures. Both conserved end residues are part of each CDR3. The order of the fields is CDR3 length, J gene, D gene, V gene, clone size, CDR3 protein, CDR3 DNA. The D gene is left open where the match is weak. Not all rows give a size; the values are once, few, many and, for expanded clones, a class.

15	TRBJ2-3	TRBD1	TRBV30	NA	CAWSPRGQGLDTQYF	TGTGCCTGGAGTCCGAGGGGACAGGGCTTGGATACGCAGTATTTT
15	TRBJ2-5	NA	TRBV19	NA	CASKVGDRPQETQYF	TGTGCCAGTAAGGTGGGCGACAGGCCACAAGAGACCCAGTACTTC
11	TRBJ2-1	NA	TRBV2	NA	CASSENPEQFF	TGTGCCAGCAGTGAGAACCCGGAGCAGTTCTTC
12	TRBJ2-7	NA	TRBV10-2	NA	CASSEFRNEQYF	TGCGCCAGCAGTGAGTTCAGGAACGAGCAGTACTTC
9	TRBJ2-5	NA	TRBV7-3	NA	CASPETQYF	TGTGCCAGCCCGGAGACCCAGTACTTC
13	TRBJ1-1	TRBD1	TRBV30	NA	CAWNPDRGSEAFF	TGTGCCTGGAACCCGGACAGGGGGAGTGAAGCTTTCTTT
15	TRBJ2-7	TRBD2	TRBV6-1	NA	CASSDRRGGADEQYF	TGTGCCAGCAGTGATAGGCGGGGGGGCGCGGACGAGCAGTACTTC
15	TRBJ2-3	NA	TRBV6-5	once	CASSIGGGAGDTQYF	TGTGCCAGCTCTATAGGGGGGGGAGCCGGAGATACGCAGTATTTT
12	TRBJ1-2	NA	TRBV7-9	NA	CASSWPGSGYTF	TGTGCCAGCAGCTGGCCAGGGTCTGGCTACACCTTC
11	TRBJ1-1	NA	TRBV30	NA	CAEIFAAEAFF	TGTGCCGAGATTTTCGCCGCTGAAGCTTTCTTT
12	TRBJ2-5	NA	TRBV14	NA	CASSQVPGTQYF	TGTGCCAGCAGCCAAGTGCCCGGGACCCAGTACTTC
13	TRBJ1-1	NA	TRBV29-1	NA	CSVFWYGNTEAFF	TGCAGCGTTTTCTGGTATGGGAACACTGAAGCTTTCTTT
14	TRBJ2-2	NA	TRBV4-2	NA	CASSLEGDTGELFF	TGTGCCAGCAGCCTAGAGGGGGACACCGGGGAGCTGTTTTTT
17	TRBJ2-3	TRBD2	TRBV6-2/TRBV6-3	NA	CASSYLGLTTRTDTQYF	TGTGCCAGCAGTTATTTGGGACTAACTACCCGCACAGATACGCAGTATTTT
13	TRBJ1-1	NA	TRBV13	NA	CASSLSGNTEAFF	TGTGCCAGCAGCTTATCAGGGAACACTGAAGCTTTCTTT
14	TRBJ2-7	NA	TRBV7-2	NA	CASSLVAGDYEQYF	TGTGCCAGCAGCTTAGTTGCAGGGGACTACGAGCAGTACTTC
12	TRBJ2-1	NA	TRBV4-1	once	CASSQVANEQFF	TGCGCCAGCAGCCAGGTCGCTAATGAGCAGTTCTTC
16	TRBJ1-5	NA	TRBV7-3	NA	CASSSKPQGCNQPQHF	TGTGCCAGCAGCTCAAAGCCACAGGGTTGCAATCAGCCCCAGCATTTT
16	TRBJ2-1	TRBD2	TRBV11-2	NA	CASSDSGRFSYNEQFF	TGTGCCAGCAGCGATAGCGGGAGGTTCTCCTACAATGAGCAGTTCTTC
14	TRBJ2-7	NA	TRBV4-2	NA	CASSQVRGAGEQYF	TGTGCCAGCAGCCAAGTAAGGGGGGCAGGCGAGCAGTACTTC
16	TRBJ2-6	NA	TRBV19	once	CASSIGQFSGANVLTF	TGTGCCAGTAGTATAGGGCAATTCTCTGGGGCCAACGTCCTGACTTTC
13	TRBJ1-5	NA	TRBV4-2	NA	CASSQISNQPQHF	TGTGCCAGCAGCCAGATTAGCAATCAGCCCCAGCATTTT
15	TRBJ2-7	NA	TRBV7-9	NA	CASRPGGTVDLEQYF	TGTGCCAGCAGGCCAGGCGGGACAGTGGATTTAGAGCAGTACTTC
16	TRBJ1-6	NA	TRBV4-1	few	CASSQDLSSYNSPLHF	TGCGCCAGCAGCCAGGACTTGAGCTCCTATAATTCACCCCTCCACTTT
15	TRBJ1-6	NA	TRBV19	NA	CASSIDQPGDSPLHF	TGTGCCAGTAGTATAGATCAGCCAGGGGACTCACCCCTCCACTTT
17	TRBJ2-2	NA	TRBV3-1/TRBV3-2	once	CASSQRRSEGSTGELFF	TGTGCCAGCAGCCAACGGAGGTCCGAGGGGTCCACCGGGGAGCTGTTTTTT
11	TRBJ2-7	NA	TRBV28	once	CATLGNYEQYF	TGTGCCACCCTGGGAAACTACGAGCAGTACTTC
14	TRBJ1-2	NA	TRBV5-1	NA	CASSLGQINYGYTF	TGCGCCAGCAGCCTAGGACAGATAAACTATGGCTACACCTTC
14	TRBJ1-6	NA	TRBV30	NA	CAWSVDSYNSPLHF	TGTGCCTGGAGTGTGGACAGCTATAATTCACCCCTCCACTTT
15	TRBJ2-7	TRBD2	TRBV6-5	NA	CASSPRTSGRYEQYF	TGTGCCAGCAGCCCCAGGACTAGCGGGAGGTACGAGCAGTACTTC
16	TRBJ2-5	TRBD2	TRBV14	few	CASSQDAGLAQETQYF	TGTGCCAGCAGCCAAGATGCAGGACTAGCCCAAGAGACCCAGTACTTC
13	TRBJ1-6	TRBD1	TRBV2	NA	CASLGQANSPLHF	TGTGCCAGCTTGGGACAGGCAAATTCACCCCTCCACTTT
13	TRBJ1-1	NA	TRBV5-1	NA	CASSLVRGMGAFF	TGCGCCAGCAGCTTGGTACGGGGAATGGGAGCTTTCTTT
17	TRBJ2-1	TRBD1	TRBV7-9	few	CASSYRGTGDPYNEQFF	TGTGCCAGCAGCTATAGAGGGACAGGGGATCCCTACAATGAGCAGTTCTTC
14	TRBJ2-1	TRBD1	TRBV18	NA	CASSTGTAYNEQFF	TGTGCCAGCTCAACCGGGACAGCTTACAATGAGCAGTTCTTC
14	TRBJ2-1	NA	TRBV13	NA	CASSLSDLTYEQFF	TGTGCCAGCAGCTTATCGGACCTTACCTACGAGCAGTTCTTC
15	TRBJ2-7	TRBD1	TRBV6-5	NA	CASSPTGTEVFGQYF	TGTGCCAGCAGTCCGACCGGGACAGAGGTCTTCGGGCAGTACTTC
17	TRBJ1-2	NA	TRBV4-1	NA	CASSQDFGTPLSYGYTF	TGCGCCAGCAGCCAAGATTTCGGTACTCCGCTATCCTATGGCTACACCTTC
14	TRBJ1-4	TRBD1	TRBV30	NA	CAWSVGQGNEKLFF	TGTGCCTGGAGTGTCGGACAGGGTAATGAAAAACTGTTTTTT
14	TRBJ2-3	TRBD1	TRBV6-5	NA	CASSYRGPTDTQYF	TGTGCCAGCAGTTACAGGGGGCCCACAGATACGCAGTATTTT
14	TRBJ1-2	NA	TRBV27	once	CASSLGRGLDGYTF	TGTGCCAGCAGTTTGGGTCGGGGGCTGGATGGCTACACCTTC
15	TRBJ2-5	TRBD1	TRBV19	NA	CASSIARGRQETQYF	TGTGCCAGTAGTATAGCCAGGGGGCGCCAAGAGACCCAGTACTTC
15	TRBJ1-5	TRBD1	TRBV6-5	once	CASSLFGQATFNQHF	TGTGCCAGCAGCCTTTTCGGACAGGCGACTTTTAACCAGCATTTT
13	TRBJ2-5	NA	TRBV5-1	NA	CASSLDYQETQYF	TGCGCCAGCAGCTTGGACTATCAAGAGACCCAGTACTTC
12	TRBJ1-2	NA	TRBV25-1	NA	CASSGGHHGYTF	TGTGCCAGCAGTGGGGGACACCACGGCTACACCTTC
14	TRBJ1-6	NA	TRBV2	NA	CATSLDRKNSPLHF	TGTGCCACCTCACTCGACAGGAAGAATTCACCCCTCCACTTT
18	TRBJ1-6	NA	TRBV21-1	once	CASSNPLGLGTENSPLHF	TGTGCCAGCAGCAACCCATTGGGTTTGGGGACCGAAAATTCACCCCTCCACTTT
14	TRBJ2-7	NA	TRBV27	NA	CASSLGAGSYEQYF	TGTGCCAGCAGTTTAGGGGCAGGGTCCTACGAGCAGTACTTC
14	TRBJ2-1	NA	TRBV7-9	NA	CASSFEGGYNEQFF	TGTGCCAGCAGCTTTGAGGGGGGGTACAATGAGCAGTTCTTC
13	TRBJ2-7	NA	TRBV28	NA	CASSLPETYEQYF	TGTGCCAGCAGTTTGCCCGAAACCTACGAGCAGTACTTC
17	TRBJ2-6	TRBD1	TRBV5-1	NA	CASSPGTGRTGANVLTF	TGCGCCAGCAGCCCGGGGACAGGGCGAACTGGGGCCAACGTCCTGACTTTC